The rows below give T cell receptor beta chains drawn from one sample of a study of OX40 agonist ivuxolimab in advanced cancers. Profiling relied on immunoSEQ multiplex PCR, and the TCRdb table lists in-frame clones only, not all of them. The profile shows 70,000 or so clones, around 80% of them singletons. Material: CD4+ or CD8+ T cells sorted from blood, obtained in a trial of the OX40 agonist ivuxolimab. The receptors were sampled from an adult with an advanced solid tumor such as melanoma, head and neck, liver or kidney cancer. Each CDR3 is given with its conserved first and last residue. D genes are given only for firm matches. The listing skips clone size in some rows; elsewhere it reads once, few, many or a size class.

V,size,length,J,D,CDR3,DNA
TRBV5-8,.,15,TRBJ2-3,TRBD2,CASSLARGGTDTQYF,TGTGCCAGCAGCTTGGCGCGGGGGGGCACAGATACGCAGTATTTT
TRBV7-2,few,16,TRBJ2-1,.,CASSLGSLVAYNEQFF,TGTGCCAGCAGCTTAGGGTCCCTAGTAGCCTACAATGAGCAGTTCTTC
TRBV9,.,15,TRBJ1-5,TRBD1,CASSVGTGENQPQHF,TGTGCCAGCAGCGTAGGGACAGGGGAAAATCAGCCCCAGCATTTT
TRBV19,.,15,TRBJ2-7,.,CASSIAGRGTYEQYF,TGTGCCAGTAGTATAGCAGGCAGGGGAACCTACGAGCAGTACTTC
TRBV19,.,17,TRBJ2-2,TRBD2,CASRRAGLAGGSGELFF,TGTGCCAGTAGGAGGGCGGGACTAGCGGGAGGATCCGGGGAGCTGTTTTTT
TRBV5-8,.,16,TRBJ1-1,.,CASTQGWGHMNTEAFF,TGTGCCAGCACCCAAGGTTGGGGACACATGAACACTGAAGCTTTCTTT
TRBV4-1,.,18,TRBJ2-3,TRBD1,CASSQGDIGTGKADTQYF,TGCGCCAGCAGCCAAGGTGATATCGGGACAGGGAAGGCAGATACGCAGTATTTT
TRBV2,.,13,TRBJ2-7,.,CASRRQAGYEQYF,TGTGCCAGCAGGCGGCAGGCCGGCTACGAGCAGTACTTC
TRBV7-8,.,13,TRBJ1-2,.,CASSLAGAQGYTF,TGTGCCAGCAGCTTAGCAGGGGCCCAGGGCTACACCTTC
TRBV6-1,.,13,TRBJ2-7,TRBD1,CASTVDRGYEQYF,TGTGCCAGCACGGTGGACAGGGGTTACGAGCAGTACTTC
TRBV9,.,12,TRBJ2-3,.,CASSVDLGRAYF,TGTGCCAGCAGCGTAGATCTGGGGCGGGCGTATTTT
TRBV29-1,few,12,TRBJ1-1,.,CSVARLDTEAFF,TGCAGCGTTGCCAGGTTGGACACTGAAGCTTTCTTT
TRBV19,.,14,TRBJ1-1,TRBD1,CASSKYRGRAEAFF,TGTGCCAGTAGTAAATACAGGGGTCGAGCTGAAGCTTTCTTT
TRBV19,.,14,TRBJ2-3,TRBD2,CASKLGLAADTQYF,TGTGCCAGTAAGTTGGGACTAGCGGCAGATACGCAGTATTTT
TRBV7-2,few,15,TRBJ1-2,TRBD1,CASSAPGQGAYGYTF,TGTGCCAGCAGCGCCCCGGGACAGGGGGCTTATGGCTACACCTTC
TRBV13,.,14,TRBJ1-2,TRBD1,CASSLGTGGYGYTF,TGTGCCAGCAGCCTCGGGACAGGGGGGTATGGCTACACCTTC
TRBV5-4,.,17,TRBJ2-3,TRBD2,CASSLAQRGVHTDTQYF,TGTGCCAGCAGCTTGGCCCAGCGGGGGGTTCACACAGATACGCAGTATTTT
TRBV5-1,.,13,TRBJ2-1,.,CASSFSQSNEQFF,TGCGCCAGCAGCTTCAGTCAGTCCAATGAGCAGTTCTTC
TRBV27,.,15,TRBJ2-2,TRBD2,CASNLAGGNTGELFF,TGTGCCAGCAACTTAGCGGGAGGGAATACCGGGGAGCTGTTTTTT
TRBV28,.,13,TRBJ1-5,TRBD1,CASSNRGRQPQHF,TGTGCCAGCAGTAACAGGGGGAGACAGCCCCAGCATTTT
TRBV15,.,14,TRBJ1-3,.,CATSRGGSGNTIYF,TGTGCCACCAGCAGAGGTGGGTCTGGAAACACCATATATTTT
TRBV7-9,.,16,TRBJ2-5,TRBD2,CASSLTGTSGIETQYF,TGTGCCAGCAGCCTAACTGGGACTAGCGGGATCGAGACCCAGTACTTC
TRBV2,.,18,TRBJ2-2,TRBD2,CASSPTSGGARSTGELFF,TGTGCCAGCAGTCCAACTAGCGGGGGGGCCCGGAGTACCGGGGAGCTGTTTTTT
TRBV5-1,.,12,TRBJ2-7,.,CASSSDRWEQYF,TGCGCCAGCAGTTCGGACCGGTGGGAGCAGTACTTC
TRBV5-1,.,13,TRBJ1-2,TRBD1,CASSVTGAYGYTF,TGCGCCAGCAGCGTAACAGGGGCCTATGGCTACACCTTC
TRBV11-2,.,14,TRBJ2-1,.,CASSSGTFKGGQFF,TGTGCCAGCAGCTCCGGGACATTTAAGGGGGGGCAGTTCTTC
TRBV27,few,13,TRBJ2-7,TRBD2,CASRRGATYEQYF,TGTGCCAGCCGGCGGGGGGCTACCTACGAGCAGTACTTC